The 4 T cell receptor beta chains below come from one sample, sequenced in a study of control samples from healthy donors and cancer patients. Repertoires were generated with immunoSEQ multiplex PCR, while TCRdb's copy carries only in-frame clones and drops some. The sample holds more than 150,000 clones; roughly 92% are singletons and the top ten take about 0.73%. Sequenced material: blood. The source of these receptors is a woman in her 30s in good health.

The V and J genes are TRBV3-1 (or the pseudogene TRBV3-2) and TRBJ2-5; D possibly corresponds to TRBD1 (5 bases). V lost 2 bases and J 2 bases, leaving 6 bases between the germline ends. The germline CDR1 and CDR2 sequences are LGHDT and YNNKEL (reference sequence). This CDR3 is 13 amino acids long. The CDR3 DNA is TGTGCCAGCAGCCAAACAGGTCAAGAGACCCAGTACTTC. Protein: CASSQTGQETQYF.

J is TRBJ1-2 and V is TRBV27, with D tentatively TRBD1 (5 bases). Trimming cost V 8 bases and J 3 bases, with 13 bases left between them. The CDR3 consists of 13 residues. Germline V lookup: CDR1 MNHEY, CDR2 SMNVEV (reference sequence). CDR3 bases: TGTGCCAGCGGATCCGGGACCGACTATGGCTACACCTTC. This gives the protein CASGSGTDYGYTF.

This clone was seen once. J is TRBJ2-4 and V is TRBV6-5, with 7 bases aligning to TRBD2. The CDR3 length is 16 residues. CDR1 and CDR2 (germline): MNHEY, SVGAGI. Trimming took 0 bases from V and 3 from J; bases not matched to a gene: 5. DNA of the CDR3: TGTGCCAGCAGTTACTCGTGGGGGGGAGACAAAAACATTCAGTACTTC. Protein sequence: CASSYSWGGDKNIQYF.

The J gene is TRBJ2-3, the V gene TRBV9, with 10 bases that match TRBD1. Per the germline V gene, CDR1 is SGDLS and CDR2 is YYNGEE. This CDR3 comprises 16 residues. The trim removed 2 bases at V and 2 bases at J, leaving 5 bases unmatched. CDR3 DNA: TGTGCCAGCAGCGTCGACAGGGGGCTGTACACAGATACGCAGTATTTT. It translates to CASSVDRGLYTDTQYF.